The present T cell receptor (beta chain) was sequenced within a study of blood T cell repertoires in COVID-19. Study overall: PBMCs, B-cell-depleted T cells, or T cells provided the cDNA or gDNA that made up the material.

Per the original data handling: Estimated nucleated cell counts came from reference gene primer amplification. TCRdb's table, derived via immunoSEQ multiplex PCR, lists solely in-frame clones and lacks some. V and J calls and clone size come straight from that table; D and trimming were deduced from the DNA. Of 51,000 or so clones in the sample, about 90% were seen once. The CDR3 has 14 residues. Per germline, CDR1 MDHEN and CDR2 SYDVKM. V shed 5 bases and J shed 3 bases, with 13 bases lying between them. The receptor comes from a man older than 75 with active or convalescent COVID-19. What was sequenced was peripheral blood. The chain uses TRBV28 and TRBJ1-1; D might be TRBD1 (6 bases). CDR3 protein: CASSPNTGYTEAFF. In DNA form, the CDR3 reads TGTGCCAGCAGTCCCAATACAGGGTACACTGAAGCTTTCTTT.